This TCR beta chain was identified in a study of blood T cell repertoires in COVID-19. Study summary: Donors in the United States, Italy and Spain gave samples during acute or convalescent COVID-19. The analysed material was cDNA or gDNA that came from T cells, B-cell-depleted T cells, or PBMCs.

In the authors' workflow: Estimated nucleated cell counts came from reference gene primer amplification. TCRdb's table, derived via immunoSEQ multiplex PCR, lists solely in-frame clones and lacks some. V, J and clone size were drawn from that table, and D and trimming were deduced from the DNA. This sample has some 150,000 clones, with roughly 89% found just once. The V gene lost 1 base and the J gene lost 0 bases, with 9 bases spanning the gap. This CDR3 contains 16 residues. Germline lookup yields CDR1 SNHLY and CDR2 FYNNEI. Sequenced material: peripheral blood. The receptor comes from a woman between 45 and 60 years old with acute or convalescent COVID-19. The chain joins TRBV2 to TRBJ2-2, with D possibly being TRBD2 (6 bases). For the CDR3, the DNA is TGTGCCAGCAGTGAAGTAGGAGGGGCGAACACCGGGGAGCTGTTTTTT. This translates into CASSEVGGANTGELFF.